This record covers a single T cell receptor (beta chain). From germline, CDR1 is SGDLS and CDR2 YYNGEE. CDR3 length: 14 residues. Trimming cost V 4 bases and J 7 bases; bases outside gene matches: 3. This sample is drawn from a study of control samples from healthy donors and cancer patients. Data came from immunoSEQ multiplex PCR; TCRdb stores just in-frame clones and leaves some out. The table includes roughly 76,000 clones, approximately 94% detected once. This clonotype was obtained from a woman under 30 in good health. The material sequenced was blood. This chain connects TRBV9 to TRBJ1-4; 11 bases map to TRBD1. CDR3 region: CASSLGTGGEKLFF. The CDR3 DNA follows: TGTGCCAGCAGCCTAGGGACAGGGGGTGAAAAACTGTTTTTT.